The 7 T cell receptor beta chains listed next were all sequenced from one sample in a study of shared clonotypes between healthy human individuals (TCRdb year 2020). The protocol used for the library was the immunoSEQ multiplex PCR assay. Entries here come from immuneACCESS through TCRdb and include only in-frame sequences with V and J called. Some clones fail to appear in such tables; in the studies checked, an unresolved V gene covers under half of the shortfall, and the cause of the remainder is unknown. This sample holds roughly 2.2 million clones; 85% to 95% were observed only once. Jointly, the top ten make up 0.3% to 0.4% of the sample. Sequenced material: naive CD4+ T cells from PBMCs. What this sample's cell subset or site label stands for: CD45RA+ positively selected. The receptors derive from a man in his late teens or twenties in good health. Some clones in this sample may be carry-over from other donors' samples.

As concerns this clone: The same CDR3 also results from other DNA sequences found in this sample. The chain recombines TRBV5-1 with TRBJ2-5; 9 positions match TRBD2. The V gene end was trimmed by 4 bases and the J gene end by 5 bases; junction bases not matched to a gene: 6. CDR3 size: 14 residues. Germline CDR1 and CDR2: SGHRS and YFSETQ. The CDR3 loop is CASSLGTSRETQYF. CDR3 DNA sequence: TGCGCCAGCAGCCTCGGGACTAGCAGGGAGACCCAGTACTTC. The full variable domain, rest sourced from reference TRBV5-1 and TRBJ2-5, is KAGVTQTPRYLIKTRGQQVTLSCSPISGHRSVSWYQQTPGQGLQFLFEYFSETQRNKGNFPGRFSGRQFSNSRSEMNVSTLELGDSALYLCASSLGTSRETQYFGPGTRLLVL.

To note about this clone: Other DNA sequences in the sample encode the same CDR3. The rearrangement links TRBV4-3 to TRBJ1-1; D may be TRBD1 (5 bases). With 0 bases removed from V and 5 bases from J, the gap between germline ends came to 7 bases. The CDR3 sequence is 13 residues long. In germline, CDR1 is LGHNA, CDR2 YSLEER. The CDR3, as DNA: TGCGCCAGCAGCCAAGAGGGGGGAACTGAAGCTTTCTTT. Residues: CASSQEGGTEAFF.

V is TRBV6-1 and J is TRBJ1-1; a possible D gene is TRBD1 (6 bases). The length of the CDR3 is 14 residues. Germline CDR1 reads MNHNS; CDR2 reads SASEGT. V was clipped by 6 bases and J by 6 bases, with 17 bases between them. CDR3 region: CASSKGGRGAEAFF. The CDR3 bases are TGTGCCAGCAGCAAGGGGGGGCGCGGCGCTGAAGCTTTCTTT.

With respect to this clone: The identical CDR3 is also encoded by other nucleotide sequences in the sample. The CDR3 DNA reads TGTGCCAGCAGTTTAGGGGGGCAGGGCGGCAATGAGCAGTTCTTC. Protein: CASSLGGQGGNEQFF. The chain uses TRBV28 and TRBJ2-1; D tentatively fits TRBD1 or TRBD2 (6 bases each). Trimming stripped 2 bases from V and 6 bases from J, with 14 bases between. The CDR3 totals 15 residues. The V gene's germline CDR1 is MDHEN and CDR2 SYDVKM.

CDR3 amino acids: CASSAKAGGGSTDTQYF. As DNA, the CDR3 is TGTGCCAGCAGTGCGAAAGCGGGAGGGGGAAGCACAGATACGCAGTATTTT. The rearrangement links TRBV25-1 to TRBJ2-3, with TRBD2 matching 10 bases. J gave up 0 bases and V 4 bases, and 7 bases lay outside the gene matches. CDR3 length: 17 residues. Germline lookup yields CDR1 MGHDK and CDR2 SYGVNS.

This chain links TRBV27 with TRBJ2-7; D is possibly TRBD1 or TRBD2 (6 bases each). The V end lost 5 bases, the J end lost 4 bases, and 24 bases lay between the germline ends. The germline CDR1 and CDR2 sequences are MNHEY and SMNVEV (reference sequence). This CDR3 contains 17 residues. For the CDR3, the DNA is TGTGCCAGCAGTGTAGGGGCAGCGGGCAGGGGTAGTTACGAGCAGTACTTC. Translating it yields CASSVGAAGRGSYEQYF.

The CDR3 DNA reads as TGTGCCATCCGGTCAGACACCCCAAACACTGAAGCTTTCTTT. This codes for CAIRSDTPNTEAFF. The chain links TRBV10-3 to TRBJ1-1; D uncertain. This CDR3 contains 14 residues. Germline V gene lookup returns CDR1 ENHRY and CDR2 SYGVKD. Trimming pared 8 bases from V and 2 bases from J, leaving 15 bases between.